This T cell receptor (beta chain) was identified during a study of blood T cell repertoires in COVID-19. This clone has ten or more counts. Profiled with immunoSEQ multiplex PCR; TCRdb holds only in-frame clones, not every one. The table includes about 230,000 clones, roughly 85% detected once. CDR1 SNHLY and CDR2 FYNNEI come from the germline V gene. The CDR3 loop spans 14 amino acids. The J segment lost 5 bases and the V segment lost 6 bases, leaving 6 bases of the junction unmatched. The TCR originated in a man in his forties or fifties with COVID-19, enrolled during active disease. The rearrangement joins TRBV2 to TRBJ1-4; 7 positions agree with TRBD1. Sequenced sample: peripheral blood. The CDR3 sequence is CASRDRVGNEKLFF. The CDR3 DNA is TGTGCCAGCAGAGACAGGGTGGGAAATGAAAAACTGTTTTTT.